The 10 T cell receptor beta chains below were found in one sample sequenced in a study of shared clonotypes between healthy human individuals. Clones were sequenced by immunoSEQ multiplex PCR, and TCRdb holds only the in-frame ones, with some missing. The sample has roughly 640,000 clones; about 74% are singletons. Sequences were obtained from memory CD4+ T cells sorted from blood. Noted subset: CD45RA-negative fraction. These receptors were taken from a woman in her twenties or thirties in good health.

The chain employs TRBV5-1 and TRBJ2-6, with D unresolved. This CDR3 has 14 residues. V shed 0 bases and J shed 3 bases, with 4 bases lying between them. CDR1 and CDR2 (germline): SGHRS, YFSETQ. DNA of the CDR3: TGCGCCAGCAGCTTGGCCGTTGGGGCCAACGTCCTGACTTTC. The encoded protein is CASSLAVGANVLTF.

CDR3 protein: CASSIRGQGDQPQHF. The CDR3 nucleotides are TGTGCCAGTAGTATCCGGGGACAGGGAGATCAGCCCCAGCATTTT. This chain uses TRBV19 with TRBJ1-5, with 9 bases identical to TRBD1. The CDR3 runs to 15 residues. J gave up 5 bases and V 3 bases, and 5 bases lay outside the gene matches. Germline CDR1 and CDR2: LNHDA and SQIVND (reference sequence).

V gene TRBV18 combines with J gene TRBJ1-1; D possibly corresponds to TRBD1 (6 bases). The V and J ends lost 3 bases and 1 base respectively, with 12 bases between them. Germline-derived CDR1 and CDR2 are KGHSH and LQKENI. This CDR3 contains 15 residues. The chain's CDR3 is CASSPTGQENTEAFF. In DNA form, the CDR3 reads TGTGCCAGCTCACCGACGGGACAAGAGAACACTGAAGCTTTCTTT.

This sequence joins TRBV7-9 and TRBJ1-1; tentatively, D is TRBD1 (5 bases). The germline V gene has CDR1 SEHNR and CDR2 FQNEAQ (reference sequence). V shed 6 bases and J shed 1 base, with 15 bases lying between them. The CDR3 spans 15 residues. The CDR3, as DNA: TGTGCCAGCAGTCCGGGGGGACGGCGGAACACTGAAGCTTTCTTT. Its protein is CASSPGGRRNTEAFF.

J is TRBJ2-7 and V is TRBV18, with D possibly matching TRBD2 (6 bases). Trimming shortened V by 2 bases and J by 1 base, and 15 bases separated the two germline ends. Germline CDR1 reads KGHSH; CDR2 reads LQKENI. This CDR3 is built from 16 residues. The CDR3 bases are TGTGCCAGCTCACCAGGAAGGGGACTGGATTCCTACGAGCAGTACTTC. Protein product: CASSPGRGLDSYEQYF.

The chain joins TRBV6-1 to TRBJ2-5; D is perhaps TRBD1 (8 bases). This CDR3 contains 15 residues. V lost 4 bases, J lost 5 bases, and 17 bases lay in between. The germline V gene encodes CDR1 MNHNS and CDR2 SASEGT. The CDR3, as DNA: TGTGCCAGCAGTGCTCGACAGGGGAGGGACGAGACCCAGTACTTC. It is translated as CASSARQGRDETQYF.

This clone was seen a few times. The chain recombines TRBV7-7 with TRBJ1-1; TRBD1 agrees at 7 bases. V shed 5 bases and J 0 bases; nucleotides not matched to a gene: 6. CDR1 is SSHAT and CDR2 is FNYEAQ in the germline V gene (reference sequence). The CDR3 has 15 amino acids. The CDR3 DNA is TGTGCCAGCAGCCCGACAGGGTTTATGAACACTGAAGCTTTCTTT. Protein product: CASSPTGFMNTEAFF. Looking up the rest from reference TRBV7-7 and TRBJ1-1 gives the full variable domain: GAGVSQSPRYKVTKRGQDVTLRCDPISSHATLYWYQQALGQGPEFLTYFNYEAQPDKSGLPSDRFSAERPEGSISTLTIQRTEQRDSAMYRCASSPTGFMNTEAFFGQGTRLTVV.

The chain couples TRBV15 to TRBJ2-7, with D unresolved. Germline CDR1 reads LNHNV; CDR2 reads YYDKDF (reference sequence). The CDR3 has 14 amino acids. Trimming left V 2 bases short and J 5 bases short, with 13 bases between. This CDR3 is CATSRTGARNEQYF. The CDR3 DNA is TGTGCCACCAGCAGAACCGGAGCCCGGAACGAGCAGTACTTC.

The chain combines TRBV5-1 with TRBJ1-3; TRBD1 matches 10 bases. Germline CDR1 and CDR2: SGHRS and YFSETQ. The J segment lost 8 bases and the V segment lost 5 bases, leaving 4 bases of the junction unmatched. This CDR3 has 13 amino acids. This CDR3 reads CASSGGTGDTIYF. CDR3 DNA: TGCGCCAGCAGTGGTGGGACAGGGGACACCATATATTTT.

The J gene is TRBJ2-6, the V gene TRBV18, with unresolved D. Germline V CDR1 and CDR2: KGHSH, LQKENI. The CDR3 covers 18 residues. Trimming left V 3 bases short and J 0 bases short, with 15 bases between. CDR3 region: CASSPATVGPSGANVLTF. CDR3 DNA: TGTGCCAGCTCACCGGCTACAGTGGGCCCCTCTGGGGCCAACGTCCTGACTTTC.